This T cell receptor beta chain was observed in a study of identical twins. Study-level points and caveats: Fewer insertions characterized abundant cord blood beta clonotypes, whereas memory repertoires showed none. Models underestimated how often monozygotic twins shared out-of-frame TCR alpha.

cDNA molecules carried unique molecular identifiers, and template switching added a universal primer site. TCRdb redid the calling of the 5' RACE reads with MiXCR, one entry per CDR3 protein. The sample holds around 250,000 distinct CDR3 sequences, roughly an eighth seen once. In its sample, this clonotype was seen a few times. Antigen: not known. These same records also appear under a second study, on yellow fever vaccine responses in identical twins.

The source of this sequence is a woman aged 18-29 years in good health. Sample: memory (CD45RO+) T cells sorted from blood.

CDR3 sequence reads: CSARPLVAQSFYEQYF. The DNA of the CDR3 is TGCAGTGCTAGACCCCTAGTCGCTCAGTCGTTCTACGAGCAGTACTTC. V and J are TRBV20-1 and TRBJ2-7; D is unresolved. The V gene lost 2 bases and the J gene lost 3 bases, with 20 bases spanning the gap. CDR1 and CDR2 (germline): DFQATT, SNEGSKA (reference sequence). The CDR3 extends over 16 amino acids.